This T cell receptor (beta chain) emerged from a study of vaccination effects on CD4 cells after COVID-19. Study in general: Cultivation was performed at a few million PBMC per well with roughly 10 IU/ml IL-2 and about 10 ug/ml peptides added.

TCRdb's table, derived via immunoSEQ multiplex PCR, lists solely in-frame clones and lacks some. The data contain about 50,000 clones, about 74% of them seen just once; the ten biggest clones take up approximately 5.1%. Subsequent to a culture period of under twelve days, CD4+ T cells were isolated. It was between March and December 2020 that the person had a SARS-CoV-2 infection confirmed by PCR. BNT162b2 vaccine or mRNA-1273 vaccine was given to participants in two doses. V was cut by 1 base and J by 1 base, with 16 bases left in between. CDR3 length equals 17 residues. Germline CDR1 reads SGHDN; CDR2 reads FVKESK. With regard to this clone: Its antigen is not known.

The sample consisted of CD4+ T cells from PBMCs cultured without peptide, taken after COVID-19 vaccination. The sequence came from a human donor who had a prior SARS-CoV-2 infection. The chain combines TRBV14 with TRBJ1-1; D remains ambiguous. The CDR3 bases are TGTGCCAGCAGCCAAGTGGGCAGGCGGGCGTGGAACACTGAAGCTTTCTTT. This sequence encodes CASSQVGRRAWNTEAFF.